The T cell receptor (beta chain) under discussion was sequenced for a study of cytomegalovirus exposure and HLA in healthy donors. Clones were sequenced by immunoSEQ multiplex PCR, and TCRdb holds only the in-frame ones, with some missing. Here the sample spans a few hundred thousand clones, approximately 88% being singletons. Germline V gene lookup returns CDR1 SNHLY and CDR2 FYNNEI. With V trimmed by 4 bases and J by 1 base, 7 bases remained unmatched. This CDR3 spans 15 amino acids. Sequenced material: PBMCs. V is TRBV2 and J is TRBJ2-7, with 7 bases aligning to TRBD1. The sequence came from a woman aged 25 to 39 in good health and CMV-seropositive. The CDR3 loop is CASSGQGSLSYEQYF. CDR3 DNA sequence: TGTGCCAGCAGTGGACAGGGAAGTCTATCCTACGAGCAGTACTTC. The variable domain in full, with the rest retrieved from reference TRBV2 and TRBJ2-7, is EPEVTQTPSHQVTQMGQEVILRCVPISNHLYFYWYRQILGQKVEFLVSFYNNEISEKSEIFDDQFSVERPDGSNFTLKIRSTKLEDSAMYFCASSGQGSLSYEQYFGPGTRLTVT.